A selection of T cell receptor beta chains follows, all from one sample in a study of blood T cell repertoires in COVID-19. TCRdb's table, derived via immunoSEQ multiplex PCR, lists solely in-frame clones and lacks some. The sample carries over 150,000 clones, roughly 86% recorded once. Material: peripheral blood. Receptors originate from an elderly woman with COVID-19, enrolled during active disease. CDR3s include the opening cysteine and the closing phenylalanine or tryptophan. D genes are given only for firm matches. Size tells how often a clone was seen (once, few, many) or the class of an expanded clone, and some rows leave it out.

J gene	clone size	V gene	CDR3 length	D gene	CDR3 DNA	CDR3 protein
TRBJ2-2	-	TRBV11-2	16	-	TGTGCCAGCAGCACCCTCCAACTAAAAAACACCGGGGAGCTGTTTTTT	CASSTLQLKNTGELFF
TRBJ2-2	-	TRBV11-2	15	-	TGTGCCAGCAGCCCGGGGTTTTTGGACACCGGGGAGCTGTTTTTT	CASSPGFLDTGELFF
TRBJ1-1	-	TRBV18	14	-	TGTGCCAGCTCCCCGGACAGCGGGGACACTGAAGCTTTCTTT	CASSPDSGDTEAFF
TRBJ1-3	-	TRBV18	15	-	TGTGCCAGCTCACCAAGGACAGCCTCTGGAAACACCATATATTTT	CASSPRTASGNTIYF
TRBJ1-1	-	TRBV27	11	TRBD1	TGTGCCAGCTGGACAGGGAAGGGAGCTTTCTTT	CASWTGKGAFF
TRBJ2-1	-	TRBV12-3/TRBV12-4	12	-	TGTGCCAGCAGCCTTGGACTGGAGGAGCAGTTCTTC	CASSLGLEEQFF
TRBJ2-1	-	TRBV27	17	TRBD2	TGTGCCAGCAGTCCCCTGGAGGGTAGCGGGACCTACAATGAGCAGTTCTTC	CASSPLEGSGTYNEQFF
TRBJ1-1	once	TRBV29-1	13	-	TGCAGCGTTGAAGTGTCAGGGAACACTGAAGCTTTCTTT	CSVEVSGNTEAFF
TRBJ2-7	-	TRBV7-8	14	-	TGTGCCAGCAGCTTAGCGAGGGCCCGGGTCGAGCAGTACTTC	CASSLARARVEQYF
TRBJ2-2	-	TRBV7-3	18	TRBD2	TGTGCCAGCAGCTTAGACCCTAGCGGGAGCCCCAACACCGGGGAGCTGTTTTTT	CASSLDPSGSPNTGELFF
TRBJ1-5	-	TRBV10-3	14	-	TGTGCCATCAGTGAGCAAGGGGGGGACCAGCCCCAGCATTTT	CAISEQGGDQPQHF
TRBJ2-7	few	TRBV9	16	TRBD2	TGTGCCAGCAGCGTAGGCGTGAGCGGGAGGGCCTACGAGCAGTACTTC	CASSVGVSGRAYEQYF
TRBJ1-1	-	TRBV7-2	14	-	TGTGCCAGCAGCTTCCAATCCGCGGCCACTGAAGCTTTCTTT	CASSFQSAATEAFF
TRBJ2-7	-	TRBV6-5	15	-	TGTGCCAGCAGTACAACCGGGACACCCTCCTACGAGCAGTACTTC	CASSTTGTPSYEQYF
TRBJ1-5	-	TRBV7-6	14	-	TGTGCCAGCAGCCTACAGGCTGGGAATCAGCCCCAGCATTTT	CASSLQAGNQPQHF
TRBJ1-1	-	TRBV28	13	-	TGTGCCAGCAGTTTATGGCAGGACCCCGGGGTTTTCTTT	CASSLWQDPGVFF
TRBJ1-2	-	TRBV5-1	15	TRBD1	TGCGCCAGCAGCTCATTGGGGCAGGGGGCGGTTGGCTACACCTTC	CASSSLGQGAVGYTF
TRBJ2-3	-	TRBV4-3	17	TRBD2	TGCGCCAGCAGCCAAGATCGCCCCGGGGGGGCCACAGATACGCAGTATTTT	CASSQDRPGGATDTQYF
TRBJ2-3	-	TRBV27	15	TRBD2	TGTGCCAGCAGTTTACAAGCGGGACCCACAGATACGCAGTATTTT	CASSLQAGPTDTQYF
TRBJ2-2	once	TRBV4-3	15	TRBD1	TGCGCCAGCAGCCAAGGACAGGGGGTCACCGGGGAGCTGTTTTTT	CASSQGQGVTGELFF
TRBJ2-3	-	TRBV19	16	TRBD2	TGTGCCAGTAGTCCAGGACTAGCGGGAGGAACTCAAACGCAGTATTTT	CASSPGLAGGTQTQYF
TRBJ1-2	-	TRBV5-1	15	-	TGCGCCAGCAGCCTCCTCTCCCAGGGGAACTATGGCTACACCTTC	CASSLLSQGNYGYTF
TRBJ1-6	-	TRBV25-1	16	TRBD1	TGTGCCAGCAGGGGATCGGGACAGGAACAAAATTCACCCCTCCACTTT	CASRGSGQEQNSPLHF
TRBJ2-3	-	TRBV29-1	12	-	TGCAGCGTTGTTCAGGCGACAGATACGCAGTATTTT	CSVVQATDTQYF
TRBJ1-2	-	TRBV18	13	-	TGTGCCAGCTCACCCCTGGAGAACTATGGCTACACCTTC	CASSPLENYGYTF
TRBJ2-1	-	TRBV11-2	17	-	TGTGCCAGCAGCTTAGACCCCCCTAGGCCCTCCTACAATGAGCAGTTCTTC	CASSLDPPRPSYNEQFF
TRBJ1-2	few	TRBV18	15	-	TGTGCCAGCTCACTCAACAGGGTATTGATCTATGGCTACACCTTC	CASSLNRVLIYGYTF
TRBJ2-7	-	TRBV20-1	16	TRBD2	TGCAGTGCTAGTCCCCTGACTAGCGGGAGATTATACGAGCAGTACTTC	CSASPLTSGRLYEQYF
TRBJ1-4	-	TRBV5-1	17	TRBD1	TGCGCCAGCAGCCGCCGGACAGGGGCCTCAACTAATGAAAAACTGTTTTTT	CASSRRTGASTNEKLFF
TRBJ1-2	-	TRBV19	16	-	TGTGCCAGTCTTAAGGGGGTAATAAAATTGGACTATGGCTACACCTTC	CASLKGVIKLDYGYTF
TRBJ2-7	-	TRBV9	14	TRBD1	TGTGCCAGCAGTGAGGGACAGGCGTCCTACGAGCAGTACTTC	CASSEGQASYEQYF
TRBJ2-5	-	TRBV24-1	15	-	TGTGCCACCAGTGATAGGTCAGGATATCAAGAGACCCAGTACTTC	CATSDRSGYQETQYF
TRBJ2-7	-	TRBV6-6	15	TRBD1	TGTGCCAGCAGTAAAGACAGGGGGGGTTCCTACGAGCAGTACTTC	CASSKDRGGSYEQYF
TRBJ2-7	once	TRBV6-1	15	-	TGTGCCAGCAGTGAGGAGACAGGGAGGTACTACGAGCAGTACTTC	CASSEETGRYYEQYF
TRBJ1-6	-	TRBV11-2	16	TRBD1	TGTGCCAGCAGCCCTCGACAGGGCAGCCATAATTCACCCCTCCACTTT	CASSPRQGSHNSPLHF
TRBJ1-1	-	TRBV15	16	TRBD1	TGTGCCACCAGACCCGACAGGGGAGAGGATAACACTGAAGCTTTCTTT	CATRPDRGEDNTEAFF
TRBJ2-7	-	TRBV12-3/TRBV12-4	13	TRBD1	TGTGCCAGCAGTTATGACAGGGCCTACGAGCAGTACTTC	CASSYDRAYEQYF
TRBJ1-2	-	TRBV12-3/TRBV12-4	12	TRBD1	TGTGCCAGCAGCCCCGACAGGGGTAGCTACACCTTC	CASSPDRGSYTF
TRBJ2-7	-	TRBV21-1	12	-	TGTGCCAGCAGCAAAGTTCCTAGGGAGCAGTACTTC	CASSKVPREQYF
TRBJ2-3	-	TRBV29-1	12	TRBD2	TGCAGCGTTAGCGGGGGGGCAGATACGCAGTATTTT	CSVSGGADTQYF
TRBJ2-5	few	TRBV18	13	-	TGTGCCAGCTCAGTTCTAGCGCAAGAGACCCAGTACTTC	CASSVLAQETQYF
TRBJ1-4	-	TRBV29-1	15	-	TGCAGCGTTGAAGCCGGGGTCGGAACTAATGAAAAACTGTTTTTT	CSVEAGVGTNEKLFF
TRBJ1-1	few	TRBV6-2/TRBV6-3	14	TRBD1	TGTGCCAGCAGTTCTAACTACAGGGGCGGTGAAGCTTTCTTT	CASSSNYRGGEAFF
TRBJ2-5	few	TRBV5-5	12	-	TGTGCCAGCAGTCCCGTCGGGGAGACCCAGTACTTC	CASSPVGETQYF
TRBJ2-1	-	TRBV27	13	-	TGTGCCAGCAGTGATAGCTCCTACAATGAGCAGTTCTTC	CASSDSSYNEQFF
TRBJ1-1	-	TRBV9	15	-	TGTGCCAGCAGCCCCTCTGGGGTTGGAGGCACTGAAGCTTTCTTT	CASSPSGVGGTEAFF